Following are 2 T cell receptor beta chains from one sample sequenced in a study of blood T cell repertoires in COVID-19 (dated by TCRdb to 2020 to 2022). The library was produced with the immunoSEQ multiplex PCR assay. TCRdb stores this immuneACCESS table with in-frame sequences only. Part of the clones is absent; in the studies checked, under half of the shortfall reflects unresolved V genes, and no reason is known for the rest. This sample has approximately 26,000 clones in its table, and more than 65% of those were observed once. The ten most abundant clones make up roughly 30% of the sample. The sample taken for sequencing was peripheral blood. Source of these receptors: a human donor in a cohort sampled during active COVID-19.

V usage is TRBV11-2 and J usage is TRBJ2-1; 9 nucleotides align to TRBD1. CDR1 is SGHAT, CDR2 FQNNGV, per germline. J lost 8 bases, V lost 2 bases, and 4 bases had no gene match. There are 14 residues in the CDR3. The CDR3 nucleotides read TGTGCCAGCAGCTTATTACAGGGGGCCCATGAGCAGTTCTTC. Translated: CASSLLQGAHEQFF. The full variable domain, rest sourced from reference TRBV11-2 and TRBJ2-1, is EAGVAQSPRYKIIEKRQSVAFWCNPISGHATLYWYQQILGQGPKLLIQFQNNGVVDDSQLPKDRFSAERLKGVDSTLKIQPAKLEDSAVYLCASSLLQGAHEQFFGPGTRLTVL.

The genes are TRBV7-7 and TRBJ2-5; D ambiguous. The CDR3 consists of 16 residues. Germline V gene sequence: CDR1 SSHAT, CDR2 FNYEAQ (reference sequence). The V and J ends lost 5 bases and 1 base respectively, with 17 bases between them. CDR3 protein: CASSLIATGLQETQYF. The CDR3 nucleotides read TGTGCCAGCAGCCTAATTGCCACGGGTCTCCAAGAGACCCAGTACTTC.